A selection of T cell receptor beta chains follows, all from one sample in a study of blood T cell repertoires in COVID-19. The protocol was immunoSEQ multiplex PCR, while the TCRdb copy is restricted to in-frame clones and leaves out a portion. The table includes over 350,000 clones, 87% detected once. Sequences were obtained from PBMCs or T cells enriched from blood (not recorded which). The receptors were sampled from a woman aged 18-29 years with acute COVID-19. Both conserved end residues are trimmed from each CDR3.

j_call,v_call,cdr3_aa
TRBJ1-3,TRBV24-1,ATSTTKGNTIY
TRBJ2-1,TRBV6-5,ASSYQPGQTYNEQF
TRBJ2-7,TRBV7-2,ASSISGSSYEQY
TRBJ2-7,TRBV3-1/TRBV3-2,ASSQGSRVYEQY
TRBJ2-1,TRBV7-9,ASSGGAFAEQF
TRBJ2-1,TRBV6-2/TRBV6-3,ASSYGRAEQF
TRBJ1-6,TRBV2,ASNRGTDHSPLH
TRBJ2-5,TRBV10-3,AIGKAGGQETQY
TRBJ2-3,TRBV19,ASSISDTQY
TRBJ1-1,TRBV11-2,ASSLKPRGGNTEAF
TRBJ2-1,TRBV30,AWKVDSGRVEQF
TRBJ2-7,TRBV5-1,ASSFTGGYEQY
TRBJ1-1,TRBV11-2,ASSLAGEAF
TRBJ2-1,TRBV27,ASSFFGGREERGSYNEQF
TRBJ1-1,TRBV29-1,SVEGRGKNTEAF
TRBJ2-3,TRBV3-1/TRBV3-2,ASSQEGHRFSRGPTDTQY
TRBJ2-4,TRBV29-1,SAGTSGGIQY
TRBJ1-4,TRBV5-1,ASSQDRETKKLF
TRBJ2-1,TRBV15,ATSSGTGVQF
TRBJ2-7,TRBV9,ASSVTALDEQY
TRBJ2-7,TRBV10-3,ASHSSERYEQY
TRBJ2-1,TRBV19,ASSPSSGSYNEQF
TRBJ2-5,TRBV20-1,SAAGGETQY
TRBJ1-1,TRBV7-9,ASSSFRDRAFEAF
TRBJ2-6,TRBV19,ASSTINHRAGANVLT
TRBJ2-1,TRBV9,ASSAGEGPVYEQF
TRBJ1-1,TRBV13,ASSLGRGRGLYTEAF
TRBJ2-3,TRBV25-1,ASSEVGTGKDTQY
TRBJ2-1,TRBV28,ASSFLSGRGNNEQF